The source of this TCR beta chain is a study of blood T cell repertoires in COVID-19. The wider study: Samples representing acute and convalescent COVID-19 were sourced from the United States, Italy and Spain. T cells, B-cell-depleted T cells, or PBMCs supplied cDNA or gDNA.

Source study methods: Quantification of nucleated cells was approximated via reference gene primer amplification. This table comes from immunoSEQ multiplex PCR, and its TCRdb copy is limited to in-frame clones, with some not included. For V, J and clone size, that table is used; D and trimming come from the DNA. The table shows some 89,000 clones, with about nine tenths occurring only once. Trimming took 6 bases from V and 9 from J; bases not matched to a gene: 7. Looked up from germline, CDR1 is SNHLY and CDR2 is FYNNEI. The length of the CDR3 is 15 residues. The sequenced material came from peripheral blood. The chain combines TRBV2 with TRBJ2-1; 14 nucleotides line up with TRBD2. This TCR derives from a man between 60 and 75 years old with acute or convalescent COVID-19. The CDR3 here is CASRPTSGGAREQFF. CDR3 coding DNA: TGTGCCAGCAGACCGACTAGCGGGGGGGCACGTGAGCAGTTCTTC. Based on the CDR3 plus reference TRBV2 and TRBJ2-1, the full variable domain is EPEVTQTPSHQVTQMGQEVILRCVPISNHLYFYWYRQILGQKVEFLVSFYNNEISEKSEIFDDQFSVERPDGSNFTLKIRSTKLEDSAMYFCASRPTSGGAREQFFGPGTRLTVL.